This T cell receptor beta chain derives from a study of T cell repertoires in cytomegalovirus infection. About the research overall: Both CMV infection and a matching HLA type were indicated by public TCR beta signatures.

From the reads, TCRdb called clonotypes with MiXCR, one entry per CDR3 protein. The sample lists about 330,000 distinct CDR3 sequences; over 7.5% were seen once. A remark on this clonotype: Its specificity is unknown.

Study-level results: Using cumulative public TCR beta family frequency, the authors identified those who carried CMV together with the relevant HLA. HLA-C-restricted CMV-specific TCR beta clonotypes were dominant in the ex vivo response.

This receptor was identified in a human donor in good health (CMV status not recorded). Some clones in this sample may be carry-over from other donors' samples. The sequenced sample consisted of PBMCs.

CDR3: CASSVPGGHNTGELFF. For the CDR3, the DNA is TGTGCCAGCAGTGTGCCCGGGGGACACAACACCGGGGAGCTGTTTTTT. The rearrangement joins TRBV6-6 to TRBJ2-2, with D possibly being TRBD1 or TRBD2 (6 bases each). The CDR3 extends over 16 amino acids. Deletions cut 5 bases from V and 2 bases from J, with 15 bases between. CDR1 MNHNY and CDR2 SVGAGI come from the germline V gene (reference sequence).